This T cell receptor (beta chain) was recovered during a study of radiation and T cells in renal cell carcinoma. Time point indicated: blood 4 weeks post-SBRT, at nephrectomy. Treatment denoted: 15 Gy SBRT to primary tumor, nephrectomy 4 weeks later. Nephrectomy followed 15 Gy stereotactic body radiation by 4 weeks. The tumor was a clear cell renal cell carcinoma. Trimming took off 0 bases at V and 2 bases at J, with 8 bases between the two ends. This CDR3 is built from 14 residues. Looked up from germline, CDR1 is SGHRS and CDR2 is YFSETQ. The protocol was immunoSEQ multiplex PCR, while the TCRdb copy is restricted to in-frame clones and leaves out a portion. The sample carries roughly 170,000 clones, roughly nine tenths recorded once.

The sequencing used blood, collected from a patient whose treatment included radiotherapy and nephrectomy. This chain uses TRBV5-1 with TRBJ1-1; no reliable D call. This sequence was found in a woman aged 50 to 60 with renal cell carcinoma. The CDR3 coding sequence is TGCGCCAGCAGCTTGGTTCCCACCAACACTGAAGCTTTCTTT. Its translation: CASSLVPTNTEAFF.